Each of the 30 T cell receptor beta chains below was sequenced from the same sample in a study of T cells in Graves' hyperthyroidism and ophthalmopathy. RNA transcripts gave rise to amplified TCR beta CDR3 regions. With the HTBI primer set, the TCR CDR3 went through a first round of RT-PCR. TCRdb fed the multiplex PCR reads into MiXCR, producing one record per CDR3 protein. Among approximately 560,000 distinct CDR3 sequences listed, approximately 14% were seen once. The specimen was blood. These TCRs come from a woman aged 25-40 years with Graves' hyperthyroidism.

This clonotype was seen many times. The CDR3 loop reads CASSLELAVFSYNEQFF. The CDR3 DNA is TGTGCCAGCAGCTTAGAACTAGCGGTCTTCTCCTACAATGAGCAGTTCTTC. The genes are TRBV7-8 and TRBJ2-1, with 8 bases matching TRBD2. The CDR3 sequence is 17 residues long. V trimming: 1 base; J trimming: 0 bases; junction bases outside the gene matches: 5. Germline V lookup: CDR1 SGHVS, CDR2 FQNEAQ.

This clonotype was detected many times. V usage is TRBV30 and J usage is TRBJ2-5; unclear D gene. Trimming pared 4 bases from V and 0 bases from J, leaving 15 bases between. The CDR3 loop spans 15 amino acids. The germline V gene encodes CDR1 GTSNPN and CDR2 SVGIG (reference sequence). CDR3 protein: CAWNPNDPYQETQYF. The DNA of the CDR3 is TGTGCCTGGAATCCGAATGACCCGTACCAAGAGACCCAGTACTTC. Filled out from reference TRBV30 and TRBJ2-5, the complete variable domain reads SQTIHQWPATLVQPVGSPLSLECTVEGTSNPNLYWYRQAAGRGLQLLFYSVGIGQISSEVPQNLSASRPQDRQFILSSKKLLLSDSGFYLCAWNPNDPYQETQYFGPGTRLLVL.

This clonotype occurred many times. This sequence joins TRBV12-3 or TRBV12-4 and TRBJ1-4; no clear D gene. The CDR3 is made up of 11 amino acids. V was pared by 7 bases and J by 5 bases, with 5 bases between. This CDR3 is CASTLNEKLFF. The CDR3 DNA reads as TGTGCCAGCACCCTAAATGAAAAACTGTTTTTT.

This clonotype has a count of ten or more. This chain uses TRBV28 with TRBJ2-7; 11 bases fit TRBD1. The ends lost 4 bases at V and 4 bases at J; junction bases unmatched: 6. This CDR3 has 15 amino acids. Germline lookup yields CDR1 MDHEN and CDR2 SYDVKM. This chain's CDR3 is CASSSRTGGIYEQYF. CDR3 sequence (DNA): TGTGCCAGCAGTTCACGGACAGGGGGCATTTACGAGCAGTACTTC. The variable domain in full, with the rest retrieved from reference TRBV28 and TRBJ2-7, is DVKVTQSSRYLVKRTGEKVFLECVQDMDHENMFWYRQDPGLGLRLIYFSYDVKMKEKGDIPEGYSVSREKKERFSLILESASTNQTSMYLCASSSRTGGIYEQYFGPGTRLTVT.

The chain is built from TRBV20-1 and TRBJ2-1; the D call may be TRBD1 or TRBD2 (5 bases each). V lost 3 bases to trimming and J lost 5 bases, with 14 bases between them. This CDR3 contains 14 residues. The germline gives CDR1 DFQATT, CDR2 SNEGSKA (reference sequence). CDR3: CSASGDHNHNEQFF. The CDR3 DNA sequence: TGCAGTGCTAGTGGGGACCACAATCACAATGAGCAGTTCTTC.

This clonotype was picked up many times. This chain connects TRBV7-6 to TRBJ2-3; D is perhaps TRBD1 (6 bases). The CDR3 runs to 17 residues. The ends were cut back, 0 bases at V and 4 bases at J, with 17 bases in the middle. The germline CDR1 and CDR2 sequences are SGHVS and FNYEAQ. The DNA of the CDR3 is TGTGCCAGCAGCTTAGCGAGTGGGGGCGGCCAGGCAGATACGCAGTATTTT. Translation: CASSLASGGGQADTQYF.

The chain uses TRBV5-1 and TRBJ2-7; 10 bases are a match to TRBD1. Trimming took 4 bases from V and 3 from J; bases not matched to a gene: 13. Germline V gene lookup returns CDR1 SGHRS and CDR2 YFSETQ. CDR3 length: 17 residues. CDR3 sequence reads: CASSGGQGSGIDYEQYF. The CDR3 region has the DNA TGCGCCAGCAGCGGGGGACAGGGGTCAGGAATCGACTACGAGCAGTACTTC.

A remark on this clonotype: A much bigger clone sits one base away, suggesting this may be a read error. This chain links TRBV27 with TRBJ2-1; D call uncertain. There are 15 residues in the CDR3. Per the germline V gene, CDR1 is MNHEY and CDR2 is SMNVEV (reference sequence). The CDR3 DNA sequence: TGTGCCAGCAGTTTAAAGCCAGGAGCGTACAATGAGCAGCTCTTC. Protein: CASSLKPGAYNEQLF.

This clonotype was recorded a few times. The rearrangement joins TRBV9 to TRBJ1-3; D gene unclear. The CDR3 contains 15 residues. V lost 0 bases and J lost 1, with 8 bases in between. Germline values: CDR1 SGDLS, CDR2 YYNGEE. The CDR3 here is CASSVDSDSGNTIYF. In DNA, the CDR3 is TGTGCCAGCAGCGTAGACTCTGATTCTGGAAACACCATATATTTT.

This clonotype was counted ten times or more. V and J are TRBV10-3 and TRBJ2-3; 12 bases map to TRBD2. After removal of 8 bases from V and 5 bases from J, the junction contained 14 bases not matched to a gene. This CDR3 has 17 amino acids. CDR1 ENHRY and CDR2 SYGVKD come from the germline V gene. CDR3 sequence reads: CAISAASGRDRRDTQYF. CDR3 DNA: TGTGCCATCTCCGCGGCTAGCGGGAGGGATCGAAGAGATACGCAGTATTTT.

There are many counts of this clonotype. This chain connects TRBV5-1 to TRBJ2-3; TRBD1 is a possible D gene (6 bases). The germline CDR1 and CDR2 sequences are SGHRS and YFSETQ. The CDR3 runs to 15 residues. V was shortened by 0 bases and J by 6 bases, with 14 bases between the two germline ends. The CDR3 DNA reads as TGCGCCAGCAGCTTGGCGGACAGAACTTCGGATACGCAGTATTTT. This sequence encodes CASSLADRTSDTQYF.

V gene TRBV12-3 or TRBV12-4 combines with J gene TRBJ2-7, with 7 bases aligning to TRBD1. The CDR3 sequence is 15 residues long. V shed 3 bases, J shed 2 bases, and the junction held 7 bases outside the gene matches. In DNA form, the CDR3 reads TGTGCCAGCAGTTTGGAAGGGGGCGGCCCCTACGAGCAGTACTTC. Translated: CASSLEGGGPYEQYF.

V and J are TRBV7-6 and TRBJ2-7, with TRBD1 matching 7 bases. CDR1 is SGHVS, CDR2 FNYEAQ, per germline. This CDR3 is 15 amino acids long. V lost 6 bases to trimming and J lost 7 bases; unmatched junction nucleotides: 15. CDR3 coding DNA: TGTGCCAGCAGGCCCGCCGGGGACAGCCACAATGAGCAGTACTTC. Translated: CASRPAGDSHNEQYF.

This clonotype occurred a few times. The chain couples TRBV15 to TRBJ2-1, with TRBD2 matching 8 bases. This CDR3 has 13 residues. V trimming: 6 bases; J trimming: 9 bases; junction bases outside the gene matches: 7. Looked up from germline, CDR1 is LNHNV and CDR2 is YYDKDF (reference sequence). As DNA, the CDR3 is TGTGCCACCAGTCCGGGACTAGGGGTTGAGCAGTTCTTC. Amino acids: CATSPGLGVEQFF.

J is TRBJ2-3 and V is TRBV4-2, with 11 bases identical to TRBD1. V was pared by 3 bases and J by 2 bases, with 4 bases of the junction left unmatched. The CDR3 extends over 16 amino acids. Germline-derived CDR1 and CDR2 are LGHNA and YNFKEQ. The CDR3 DNA follows: TGTGCCAGCAGCCACCCGGGACAGGGGGTCACAGATACGCAGTATTTT. Residues: CASSHPGQGVTDTQYF.

This clonotype was counted ten times or more. V usage is TRBV2 and J usage is TRBJ1-5; 12 nucleotides agree with TRBD1. J gave up 0 bases and V 6 bases, and 6 bases lay outside the gene matches. Germline V gene data show CDR1 as SNHLY and CDR2 as FYNNEI. The length of the CDR3 is 17 residues. The CDR3: CASSAGQGAYSNQPQHF. DNA of the CDR3: TGTGCCAGCAGCGCGGGACAGGGGGCTTATAGCAATCAGCCCCAGCATTTT.

This clonotype turned up a few times. CDR3 nucleotides: TGTGCCAGCAGCATCCGGGACTATAGCTACGAGCAGTACTTC. Encoded protein: CASSIRDYSYEQYF. V and J are TRBV13 and TRBJ2-7; TRBD2 matches at 7 bases. Germline CDR1 is PRHDT and CDR2 is FYEKMQ (reference sequence). The trim removed 5 bases at V and 3 bases at J, leaving 7 bases unmatched. This CDR3 has 14 residues.

This clonotype was picked up many times. The rearrangement uses TRBV2 and TRBJ2-3; 13 bases match TRBD2. Germline values: CDR1 SNHLY, CDR2 FYNNEI. With 3 bases clipped from V and 2 bases from J, the junction kept 2 bases outside the gene matches. This CDR3 region has 16 residues. The CDR3 spells CASSEGLAGYTDTQYF. The CDR3 nucleotides read TGTGCCAGCAGTGAGGGACTAGCGGGGTACACAGATACGCAGTATTTT.

This clonotype was observed many times. The genes are TRBV6-1 and TRBJ2-7; D assignment may be TRBD1 or TRBD2 (5 bases each). Trimming took off 5 bases at V and 2 bases at J, with 19 bases between the two ends. The CDR3 consists of 16 residues. Germline CDR1 is MNHNS and CDR2 is SASEGT. The DNA for the CDR3 is TGTGCCAGCAGTTACTCCACCGGGACGGCCACCTACGAGCAGTACTTC. It encodes CASSYSTGTATYEQYF.

This clonotype was detected many times. The V gene is TRBV5-1, the J gene TRBJ2-7, with D possibly being TRBD1 (5 bases). CDR3 length: 14 residues. Deletions cut 2 bases from V and 0 bases from J, with 9 bases between. Germline-derived CDR1 and CDR2 are SGHRS and YFSETQ. The CDR3 DNA is TGCGCCAGCAGCTTCCGACAGACCTCCTACGAGCAGTACTTC. Its protein is CASSFRQTSYEQYF.

The sample holds many counts of this clonotype. The genes are TRBV27 and TRBJ2-7, with a possible D match to TRBD1 (6 bases). Germline V lookup: CDR1 MNHEY, CDR2 SMNVEV (reference sequence). This CDR3 is built from 13 residues. Trimming stripped 6 bases from V and 4 bases from J, with 13 bases between. The CDR3 nucleotides read TGTGCCAGCAGCTTCGTAACAGGGTACGAGCAGTACTTC. Translated: CASSFVTGYEQYF.

This clonotype has a handful of counts. The chain links TRBV18 to TRBJ1-5; D is perhaps TRBD1 (5 bases). Trimming removed 2 bases at V and 4 bases at J, with 18 bases between. The CDR3 is made up of 17 amino acids. Germline V CDR1 and CDR2: KGHSH, LQKENI. The CDR3 region is CASSPSGPMGGNQPQHF. CDR3 nucleotide sequence: TGTGCCAGCTCACCATCGGGACCGATGGGGGGAAATCAGCCCCAGCATTTT.

The chain carries TRBV4-2 and TRBJ2-7; 10 nucleotides match TRBD1. V was clipped by 1 base and J by 2 bases; unmatched bases: 2. The CDR3 consists of 15 residues. Germline V gene data show CDR1 as LGHNA and CDR2 as YNFKEQ. The CDR3 protein is CASSQGDRGPYEQYF. As DNA, the CDR3 is TGTGCCAGCAGCCAAGGGGACAGGGGCCCCTACGAGCAGTACTTC.

At least ten counts were recorded for this clonotype. V is TRBV6-2 or TRBV6-3 and J is TRBJ2-7; 11 bases agree with TRBD2. J lost 6 bases, V lost 2 bases, and 6 bases had no gene match. The germline CDR1 and CDR2 sequences are MNHEY and SVGEGT. The CDR3 length is 15 residues. CDR3 loop: CASSYTSGSSGEQYF. DNA for the CDR3: TGTGCCAGCAGTTACACTAGCGGGAGCTCAGGCGAGCAGTACTTC.

This clonotype appeared many times. This rearrangement joins TRBV28 to TRBJ1-5; tentatively, D is TRBD1 (5 bases). The CDR3 runs to 16 residues. V lost 2 bases and J lost 2, with 13 bases in between. Germline V gene sequence: CDR1 MDHEN, CDR2 SYDVKM. CDR3 DNA: TGTGCCAGCAGTTTAATCCAGGGTACGGGCAATCAGCCCCAGCATTTT. It specifies CASSLIQGTGNQPQHF. Combining the CDR3 with reference TRBV28 and TRBJ1-5 gives the whole variable domain DVKVTQSSRYLVKRTGEKVFLECVQDMDHENMFWYRQDPGLGLRLIYFSYDVKMKEKGDIPEGYSVSREKKERFSLILESASTNQTSMYLCASSLIQGTGNQPQHFGDGTRLSIL.

This clonotype occurred a few times. The chain recombines TRBV6-1 with TRBJ2-7; possibly TRBD1 for D (5 bases). The V and J ends lost 5 bases and 2 bases respectively, with 10 bases between them. The germline V gene encodes CDR1 MNHNS and CDR2 SASEGT. This CDR3 comprises 13 residues. CDR3 coding DNA: TGTGCCAGCAGTCGACAGATCCCCTACGAGCAGTACTTC. Translating gives CASSRQIPYEQYF.

This clonotype was seen repeatedly, ten times or more. V usage is TRBV27 and J usage is TRBJ2-3; TRBD1 agrees at 7 bases. Germline V gives CDR1 MNHEY, CDR2 SMNVEV (reference sequence). Trimming removed 3 bases from V and 0 bases from J; junction bases left unmatched: 6. This CDR3 comprises 16 residues. Here the CDR3 DNA reads TGTGCCAGCAGTTTGCGGTCGGGACAGAGCACAGATACGCAGTATTTT. Translation gives CASSLRSGQSTDTQYF.

This clonotype was recorded at least ten times. This chain joins TRBV2 and TRBJ2-1; D is uncertain. CDR3 size: 12 residues. Germline CDR1 SNHLY, CDR2 FYNNEI. Trimming took 0 bases from V and 9 from J, leaving 6 bases between them. This CDR3 is CASSEAISEQFF. In DNA, the CDR3 is TGTGCCAGCAGTGAAGCGATCAGTGAGCAGTTCTTC.

The chain is built from TRBV4-2 and TRBJ2-1; TRBD2 aligns across 13 bases. CDR1 is LGHNA, CDR2 YNFKEQ, per germline. V lost 3 bases, J lost 10 bases, and 6 bases stayed unmatched. The CDR3 sequence is 15 residues long. The CDR3 protein is CASSHTSGRDYEQFF. The DNA of the CDR3 is TGTGCCAGCAGCCACACTAGCGGGAGGGATTACGAGCAGTTCTTC.

The chain uses TRBV6-5 and TRBJ2-2, with TRBD2 identical over 11 bases. The germline V gene encodes CDR1 MNHEY and CDR2 SVGAGI. V lost 3 bases to trimming and J lost 1 base; unmatched junction nucleotides: 10. CDR3 length equals 19 residues. For the CDR3, the DNA is TGTGCCAGCAGTTATCTAGCGGGAGGAGTTGACCTGAACACCGGGGAGCTGTTTTTT. The encoded protein is CASSYLAGGVDLNTGELFF.